The 2 T cell receptor beta chains listed next were all sequenced from one sample in a study of T cell changes during pregnancy in multiple sclerosis. Only in-frame clones appear in the TCRdb table, and some are missing; sequencing was by immunoSEQ multiplex PCR. This sample has about 62,000 clones, with roughly nine tenths found just once. The sequencing here drew on peripheral blood, taken in the first trimester of pregnancy. All receptors derive from a female donor with multiple sclerosis, enrolled in a pregnancy study.

This clone came up a few times. This chain links TRBV6-1 with TRBJ1-2; 9 positions match TRBD1. Germline V lookup: CDR1 MNHNS, CDR2 SASEGT. There are 15 residues in the CDR3. The J segment lost 6 bases and the V segment lost 7 bases, leaving 12 bases of the junction unmatched. CDR3 in DNA: TGTGCCAGCAATCCGGACAGGGGAGGGTTTCATGGCTACACCTTC. It yields the protein CASNPDRGGFHGYTF.

V gene TRBV29-1 combines with J gene TRBJ2-4, with TRBD1 matching over 7 bases. The V segment lost 8 bases and the J segment 0 bases; nucleotides outside the gene matches: 10. This CDR3 is 15 amino acids long. The germline V gene encodes CDR1 SQVTM and CDR2 ANQGSEA. CDR3: CSISRDSVAKNIQYF. The CDR3 coding sequence is TGCAGCATATCCCGGGACAGCGTAGCCAAAAACATTCAGTACTTC. Combining the CDR3 with reference TRBV29-1 and TRBJ2-4 gives the whole variable domain SAVISQKPSRDICQRGTSLTIQCQVDSQVTMMFWYRQQPGQSLTLIATANQGSEATYESGFVIDKFPISRPNLTFSTLTVSNMSPEDSSIYLCSISRDSVAKNIQYFGAGTRLSVL.